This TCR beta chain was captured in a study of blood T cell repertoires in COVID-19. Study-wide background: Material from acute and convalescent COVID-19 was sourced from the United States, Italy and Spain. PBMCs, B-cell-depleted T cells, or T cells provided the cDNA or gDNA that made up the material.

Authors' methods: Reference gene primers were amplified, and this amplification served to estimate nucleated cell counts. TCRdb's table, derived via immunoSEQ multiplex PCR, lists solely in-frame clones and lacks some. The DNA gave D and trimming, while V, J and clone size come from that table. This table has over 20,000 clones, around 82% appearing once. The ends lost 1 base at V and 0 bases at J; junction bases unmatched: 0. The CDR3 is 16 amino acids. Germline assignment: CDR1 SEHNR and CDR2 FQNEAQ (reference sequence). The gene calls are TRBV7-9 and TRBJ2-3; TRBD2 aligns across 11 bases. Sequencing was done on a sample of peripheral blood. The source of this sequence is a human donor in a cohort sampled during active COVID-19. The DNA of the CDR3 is TGTGCCAGCAGCTTAGGACTAGCGGGGAGCACAGATACGCAGTATTTT. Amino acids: CASSLGLAGSTDTQYF.